Presented here are 14 T cell receptor beta chains from one specimen sequenced in a study of early stage breast cancer tumors. TCRdb's table, derived via immunoSEQ multiplex PCR, lists solely in-frame clones and lacks some. The repertoire holds 55,000 to 70,000 clones, with around 80% as singletons. The specimen sequenced was blood. The receptor set was obtained from a person in their forties with breast cancer.

Only one count was recorded for this clone. The chain uses TRBV18 and TRBJ1-5; possibly TRBD1 for D (5 bases). This CDR3 is built from 15 residues. V lost 3 bases and J lost 3, with 12 bases in between. CDR1 KGHSH and CDR2 LQKENI come from the germline V gene. CDR3 DNA: TGTGCCAGCTCACCCCGGGACGGATTCAATCAGCCCCAGCATTTT. Encoded protein: CASSPRDGFNQPQHF.

The chain employs TRBV18 and TRBJ2-6, with D hard to call. CDR3 length: 16 amino acids. V was shortened by 4 bases and J by 0 bases, with 10 bases between the two germline ends. Germline V gene lookup returns CDR1 KGHSH and CDR2 LQKENI. The CDR3 sequence is CASSLSQSSGANVLTF. The CDR3 nucleotides read TGTGCCAGCTCACTAAGCCAGAGCTCTGGGGCCAACGTCCTGACTTTC.

CDR3 protein: CASSLGTLNEQFF. The CDR3 coding sequence is TGTGCCAGCAGCCTTGGGACTCTCAATGAGCAGTTCTTC. V is TRBV5-6 and J is TRBJ2-1; a possible D gene is TRBD2 (6 bases). V gave up 4 bases and J gave up 6 bases, with 11 bases separating them. The CDR3 is 13 amino acids. CDR1 SGHDT and CDR2 YYEEEE come from the germline V gene.

This clone was counted once. In nucleotides, the CDR3 is TGTGCCAGCAGGACGACAGGTGGTAATGAAAAACTGTTTTTT. Protein product: CASRTTGGNEKLFF. The gene calls are TRBV6-6 and TRBJ1-4; the D gene is possibly TRBD1 (6 bases). Germline V gene lookup returns CDR1 MNHNY and CDR2 SVGAGI (reference sequence). The V end lost 6 bases, the J end lost 4 bases, and 12 bases lay between the germline ends. There are 14 residues in the CDR3.

The V call is TRBV4-2, the J call TRBJ2-1, with D perhaps matching TRBD1 or TRBD2 (6 bases each). CDR3 size: 16 residues. Germline-derived CDR1 and CDR2 are LGHNA and YNFKEQ. Trimming stripped 1 base from V and 5 bases from J, with 15 bases between. The CDR3 reads CASSQVGGSRNNEQFF. CDR3 DNA sequence: TGTGCCAGCAGCCAAGTAGGGGGGAGCCGGAACAATGAGCAGTTCTTC.

The chain carries TRBV4-1 and TRBJ1-2, with TRBD1 matching over 7 bases. CDR1 and CDR2 (germline): MGHRA, YSYEKL. The length of the CDR3 is 15 residues. With 3 bases clipped from V and 5 bases from J, the junction kept 9 bases outside the gene matches. CDR3 loop: CASSQAEGAGYGYTF. The CDR3 DNA reads TGCGCCAGCAGCCAGGCGGAGGGGGCGGGATATGGCTACACCTTC.

V gene TRBV7-8 combines with J gene TRBJ1-2; D call uncertain. Germline CDR1 reads SGHVS; CDR2 reads FQNEAQ. Trimming removed 3 bases at V and 1 base at J, with 9 bases between. This CDR3 has 14 residues. The CDR3 DNA is TGTGCCAGCAGCTTGGCAGCTCATAACTATGGCTACACCTTC. Translated, it gives CASSLAAHNYGYTF.

The genes are TRBV5-8 and TRBJ1-1, with TRBD1 as a possible D gene (5 bases). Trimming stripped 5 bases from V and 0 bases from J, with 11 bases between. The CDR3 is 14 amino acids. Germline CDR1 is SGHTS and CDR2 is YDEGEE. CDR3 DNA sequence: TGTGCCAGCAGAAAGGACATTATGAACACTGAAGCTTTCTTT. It yields the protein CASRKDIMNTEAFF.

The chain employs TRBV7-3 and TRBJ2-5; 8 nucleotides align to TRBD2. CDR3 length: 14 amino acids. CDR1 and CDR2 from the germline V gene are SGHTA and FQGTGA. J was trimmed by 7 bases and V by 2 bases; bases with no gene match: 6. The CDR3 nucleotides read TGTGCCAGCAGCTTAGGCGGGACTAGTGGGACCCAGTACTTC. Translating gives CASSLGGTSGTQYF. Looking up the rest from reference TRBV7-3 and TRBJ2-5 gives the full variable domain: GAGVSQTPSNKVTEKGKYVELRCDPISGHTALYWYRQSLGQGPEFLIYFQGTGAADDSGLPNDRFFAVRPEGSVSTLKIQRTERGDSAVYLCASSLGGTSGTQYFGPGTRLLVL.

In regard to this clone: The sample contains more than one DNA sequence encoding this CDR3. The gene calls are TRBV5-1 and TRBJ2-1; 10 nucleotides match TRBD2. V lost 3 bases and J lost 4; bases outside the gene matches: 4. The length of the CDR3 is 15 residues. In germline, CDR1 is SGHRS, CDR2 YFSETQ. CDR3 coding DNA: TGCGCCAGCAGCTCCGGGACTAGCGAATACAATGAGCAGTTCTTC. Translated, it gives CASSSGTSEYNEQFF.

This clone was seen once. The chain joins TRBV6-1 to TRBJ2-7, with D possibly matching TRBD1 (5 bases). Germline CDR1 reads MNHNS; CDR2 reads SASEGT. This CDR3 contains 15 residues. Trimming removed 4 bases from V and 3 bases from J, with 16 bases in between. The CDR3 protein is CASSAISGSIYEQYF. In DNA, the CDR3 is TGTGCCAGCAGTGCTATATCAGGGTCGATCTACGAGCAGTACTTC.

This chain connects TRBV6-1 to TRBJ2-7; D not certain. The germline V gene has CDR1 MNHNS and CDR2 SASEGT. The CDR3 length is 13 residues. The V gene lost 5 bases and the J gene lost 3 bases, with 11 bases spanning the gap. CDR3 region: CASSIRQDYEQYF. The CDR3 DNA is TGTGCCAGCAGTATACGACAAGACTACGAGCAGTACTTC.

This chain joins TRBV7-9 and TRBJ2-7; 11 positions agree with TRBD2. This CDR3 contains 16 residues. V shed 2 bases, J shed 6 bases, and the junction held 9 bases outside the gene matches. Germline lookup yields CDR1 SEHNR and CDR2 FQNEAQ (reference sequence). The CDR3 spells CASSLYGLAGFSEQYF. The CDR3 bases are TGTGCCAGCAGCTTATACGGACTAGCGGGTTTTAGCGAGCAGTACTTC.

This clone was picked up one time. This chain connects TRBV30 to TRBJ1-1, with 12 bases fitting TRBD1. Germline CDR1 is GTSNPN and CDR2 is SVGIG (reference sequence). V lost 2 bases and J lost 4; bases outside the gene matches: 8. The CDR3 length is 16 residues. The CDR3: CAWSSGTGGLGTEAFF. The CDR3 bases are TGTGCCTGGAGTTCCGGGACAGGGGGCTTGGGCACTGAAGCTTTCTTT.